Below are 16 T cell receptor beta chains sequenced from a single sample in a study of blood T cell repertoires in COVID-19. Method: immunoSEQ multiplex PCR; TCRdb's copy keeps in-frame clones and lacks some. The data show about 97,000 clones, 91% seen once. The sample comprised peripheral blood. Every receptor here comes from a man in his late teens or twenties with acute or convalescent COVID-19.

The rearrangement uses TRBV4-1 and TRBJ1-6, with no clear D. In germline, CDR1 is MGHRA, CDR2 YSYEKL. With 1 base removed from V and 3 bases from J, the gap between germline ends came to 13 bases. CDR3 length: 17 residues. This CDR3 is CASSQGVARSYNSPLHF. The CDR3 DNA reads TGCGCCAGCAGCCAAGGGGTAGCGCGGAGCTATAATTCACCCCTCCACTTT.

This rearrangement joins TRBV12-3 or TRBV12-4 to TRBJ2-7; D may be TRBD1 (5 bases). The CDR3 contains 13 residues. Trimming removed 3 bases at V and 1 base at J, with 7 bases between. CDR3 sequence reads: CASSLAGSYEQYF. For the CDR3, the DNA is TGTGCCAGCAGTTTGGCAGGGTCCTACGAGCAGTACTTC.

The V gene is TRBV6-4, the J gene TRBJ2-3; 9 bases line up with TRBD1. Germline V gives CDR1 MRHNA, CDR2 SNTAGT. CDR3 length: 17 residues. J gave up 4 bases and V 3 bases, and 11 bases lay outside the gene matches. The CDR3: CASSELAGTGIADTQYF. CDR3 nucleotide sequence: TGTGCCAGCAGTGAGTTAGCAGGGACAGGGATCGCAGATACGCAGTATTTT.

This clone has only a few counts. The chain joins TRBV15 to TRBJ2-1; TRBD2 might be the D (5 bases). The CDR3 covers 16 residues. Deletions cut 0 bases from V and 3 bases from J, with 12 bases between. Germline V gene data show CDR1 as LNHNV and CDR2 as YYDKDF (reference sequence). The CDR3 sequence: CATSRESPGNYNEQFF. CDR3 DNA: TGTGCCACCAGCAGAGAATCCCCGGGGAACTACAATGAGCAGTTCTTC.

The chain links TRBV2 to TRBJ1-6; a possible D gene is TRBD1 (6 bases). With 6 bases removed from V and 1 base from J, the gap between germline ends came to 13 bases. The CDR3 length is 16 residues. In germline, CDR1 is SNHLY, CDR2 FYNNEI. CDR3 DNA sequence: TGTGCCAGCAGGGCAGGGGTTATGTCCTATAATTCACCCCTCCACTTT. Amino acids: CASRAGVMSYNSPLHF.

The chain joins TRBV19 to TRBJ2-2; possibly TRBD2 for D (5 bases). Germline CDR1 reads LNHDA; CDR2 reads SQIVND (reference sequence). Trimming took off 0 bases at V and 0 bases at J, with 8 bases between the two ends. This CDR3 spans 16 amino acids. The CDR3 sequence: CASSIEEVTNTGELFF. CDR3 DNA sequence: TGTGCCAGTAGTATAGAGGAGGTTACGAACACCGGGGAGCTGTTTTTT. The complete variable domain, with remaining parts taken from reference TRBV19 and TRBJ2-2, reads DGGITQSPKYLFRKEGQNVTLSCEQNLNHDAMYWYRQDPGQGLRLIYYSQIVNDFQKGDIAEGYSVSREKKESFPLTVTSAQKNPTAFYLCASSIEEVTNTGELFFGEGSRLTVL.

CDR3 amino acids: CASSPVGMNTEAFF. The DNA of the CDR3 is TGTGCCAGCTCACCGGTCGGTATGAACACTGAAGCTTTCTTT. The chain links TRBV18 to TRBJ1-1, with unresolved D. Trimming removed 3 bases at V and 0 bases at J, with 8 bases between. The length of the CDR3 is 14 residues. Germline V gives CDR1 KGHSH, CDR2 LQKENI.

This chain connects TRBV5-1 to TRBJ1-4; tentatively, D is TRBD1 (6 bases). CDR1 SGHRS and CDR2 YFSETQ come from the germline V gene. V lost 4 bases to trimming and J lost 2 bases, with 24 bases between them. The CDR3 covers 19 residues. CDR3 protein: CASSPEEGQQTGTNEKLFF. In nucleotides, the CDR3 is TGCGCCAGCAGCCCCGAGGAAGGACAGCAAACGGGCACTAATGAAAAACTGTTTTTT.

The chain joins TRBV24-1 to TRBJ2-3; TRBD2 agrees at 8 bases. Germline V gene sequence: CDR1 KGHDR, CDR2 SFDVKD. The junction had 7 bases not matched to a gene; V was cut back by 4 bases and J by 2 bases. The CDR3 loop spans 16 amino acids. CDR3: CATSDPGGGHTDTQYF. In nucleotides, the CDR3 is TGTGCCACCAGTGACCCCGGCGGGGGGCACACAGATACGCAGTATTTT.

The V gene is TRBV24-1, the J gene TRBJ2-1, with a weak D call TRBD2 (5 bases). The CDR3 runs to 16 residues. Germline CDR1 KGHDR, CDR2 SFDVKD. The V end was cut by 3 bases, the J end by 8 bases, with 19 bases between. CDR3 coding DNA: TGTGCCACCAGTGATCCCTCACTGGCGGGTGCGGATGAGCAGTTCTTC. It codes for CATSDPSLAGADEQFF.

The gene calls are TRBV9 and TRBJ2-2, with 8 bases lining up with TRBD2. This CDR3 has 16 residues. CDR1 is SGDLS, CDR2 YYNGEE, per germline. Unmatched junction bases numbered 9, after V lost 3 bases and J lost 5 bases. The CDR3 DNA sequence: TGTGCCAGCAGCGACAAAAGCGGGGGAGGTACCGGGGAGCTGTTTTTT. Its translation is CASSDKSGGGTGELFF.

J is TRBJ1-3 and V is TRBV2, with 7 bases identical to TRBD1. There are 15 residues in the CDR3. J was trimmed by 4 bases and V by 3 bases; bases with no gene match: 6. The germline V gene encodes CDR1 SNHLY and CDR2 FYNNEI. CDR3 amino acids: CASSDVQGPGNTIYF. CDR3 sequence (DNA): TGTGCCAGCAGTGACGTACAGGGGCCAGGAAACACCATATATTTT.

The genes are TRBV5-5 and TRBJ1-1; no reliable D call. CDR1 is SGHKS and CDR2 is YYEKEE in the germline V gene (reference sequence). The V and J ends lost 1 base and 1 base respectively, with 5 bases between them. CDR3 length equals 13 residues. CDR3 amino acids: CASSLTENTEAFF. As DNA, the CDR3 is TGTGCCAGCAGCTTGACAGAGAACACTGAAGCTTTCTTT.

This chain's CDR3 is CASSSPPGRRETQYF. CDR3 sequence (DNA): TGTGCCAGCAGCTCACCCCCAGGGCGAAGGGAGACCCAGTACTTC. The chain carries TRBV5-8 and TRBJ2-5, with D possibly TRBD1 on 5 matching bases. The CDR3 sequence is 15 residues long. V lost 3 bases, J lost 5 bases, and 17 bases lay in between. CDR1 is SGHTS and CDR2 is YDEGEE in the germline V gene.

J is TRBJ2-1 and V is TRBV4-2, with TRBD2 matching over 15 bases. CDR3 length: 15 residues. Germline CDR1 reads LGHNA; CDR2 reads YNFKEQ. V lost 3 bases and J lost 6; bases outside the gene matches: 0. The DNA of the CDR3 is TGTGCCAGCAGCCAGGGACTAGCGGGGGGCAATGAGCAGTTCTTC. Protein sequence: CASSQGLAGGNEQFF.

V gene TRBV19 combines with J gene TRBJ1-1, with a tentative D call TRBD1 (6 bases). The germline CDR1 and CDR2 sequences are LNHDA and SQIVND (reference sequence). CDR3 length: 16 residues. V lost 6 bases and J lost 1, with 18 bases in between. CDR3: CASSTNRWTENTEAFF. The DNA of the CDR3 is TGTGCCAGTAGCACAAACCGGTGGACAGAGAACACTGAAGCTTTCTTT.